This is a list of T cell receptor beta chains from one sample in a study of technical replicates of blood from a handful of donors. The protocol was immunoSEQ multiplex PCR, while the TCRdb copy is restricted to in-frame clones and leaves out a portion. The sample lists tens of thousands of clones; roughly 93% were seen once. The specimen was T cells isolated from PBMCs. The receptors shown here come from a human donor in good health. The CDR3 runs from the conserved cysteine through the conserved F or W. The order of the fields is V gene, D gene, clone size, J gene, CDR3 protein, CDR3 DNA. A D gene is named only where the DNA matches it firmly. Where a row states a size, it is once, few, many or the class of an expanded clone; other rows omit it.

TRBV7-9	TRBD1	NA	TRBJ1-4	CASSFNAGQVNEKLFF	TGTGCCAGCAGCTTCAATGCGGGACAGGTTAATGAAAAACTGTTTTTT
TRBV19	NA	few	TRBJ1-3	CASSTGSGNTIYF	TGTGCCAGTAGTACCGGGTCGGGAAACACCATATATTTT
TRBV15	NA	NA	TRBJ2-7	CATSATSYEQYF	TGTGCCACCAGCGCAACAAGTTACGAGCAGTACTTC
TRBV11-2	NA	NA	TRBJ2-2	CASSSDRPTGELFF	TGTGCCAGCAGCTCGGACAGACCTACCGGGGAGCTGTTTTTT
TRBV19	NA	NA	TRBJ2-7	CASSIDFLSYEQYF	TGTGCCAGTAGTATAGACTTCCTCTCCTACGAGCAGTACTTC
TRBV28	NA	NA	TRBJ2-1	CASSFTAVSYNEQFF	TGTGCCAGCAGTTTTACGGCGGTCTCCTACAATGAGCAGTTCTTC
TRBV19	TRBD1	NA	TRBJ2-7	CASSTQGGDIYEQYF	TGTGCCAGTAGTACCCAAGGGGGCGATATCTACGAGCAGTACTTC
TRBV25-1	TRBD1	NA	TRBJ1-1	CASSEMTGVTEAFF	TGTGCCAGCAGTGAAATGACAGGGGTGACTGAAGCTTTCTTT
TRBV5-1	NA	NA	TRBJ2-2	CASSLTGLNTGELFF	TGCGCCAGCAGCTTGACAGGGTTGAACACCGGGGAGCTGTTTTTT
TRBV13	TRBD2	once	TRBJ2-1	CASSSERENNNEQFF	TGTGCCAGCAGCTCCGAGCGGGAAAATAACAATGAGCAGTTCTTC
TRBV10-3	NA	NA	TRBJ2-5	CAISTSQETQYF	TGTGCCATCAGCACAAGCCAAGAGACCCAGTACTTC
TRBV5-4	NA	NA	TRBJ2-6	CASSHPGSGANVLTF	TGTGCCAGCAGTCATCCAGGCTCTGGGGCCAACGTCCTGACTTTC
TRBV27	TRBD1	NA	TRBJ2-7	CASSPHGAGGPYEQYF	TGTGCCAGCAGTCCGCACGGGGCAGGGGGCCCCTACGAGCAGTACTTC
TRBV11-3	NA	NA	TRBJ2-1	CASSRAVNEQFF	TGTGCCAGCAGCCGAGCGGTAAATGAGCAGTTCTTC
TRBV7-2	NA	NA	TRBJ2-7	CASGYLVQGSYEQYF	TGTGCCAGCGGTTATCTGGTCCAGGGATCCTACGAGCAGTACTTC
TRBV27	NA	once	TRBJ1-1	CASSLSLNTEAFF	TGTGCCAGCAGTTTATCACTTAACACTGAAGCTTTCTTT
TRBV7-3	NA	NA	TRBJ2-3	CASSFGSGDTQYF	TGTGCCAGCAGCTTTGGGTCCGGGGATACGCAGTATTTT
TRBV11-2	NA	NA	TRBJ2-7	CASGLGVGSYEQYF	TGTGCCAGCGGCCTGGGGGTCGGGAGCTACGAGCAGTACTTC
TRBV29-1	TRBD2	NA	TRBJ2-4	CSVVGGGWRNIQYF	TGCAGCGTTGTCGGGGGGGGTTGGAGGAACATTCAGTACTTC
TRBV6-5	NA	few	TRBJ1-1	CASSWAGVNTEAFF	TGTGCCAGCAGTTGGGCAGGGGTGAACACTGAAGCTTTCTTT
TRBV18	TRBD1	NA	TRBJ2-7	CASSPGTGSYEQYF	TGTGCCAGCTCACCGGGGACAGGGTCCTACGAGCAGTACTTC
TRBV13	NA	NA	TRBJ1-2	CASSSRSSPRYGYTF	TGTGCCAGCAGCTCCCGGAGTAGCCCCCGCTATGGCTACACCTTC
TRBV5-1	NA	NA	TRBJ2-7	CASSLVGEQYF	TGCGCCAGCAGCTTGGTCGGCGAGCAGTACTTC
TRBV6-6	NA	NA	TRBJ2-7	CASSYSTESEQYF	TGTGCCAGCAGTTACTCGACGGAGAGCGAGCAGTACTTC
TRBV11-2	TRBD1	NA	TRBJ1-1	CASSFVQGDFPTEAFF	TGTGCCAGCAGCTTCGTGCAGGGGGATTTTCCCACTGAAGCTTTCTTT
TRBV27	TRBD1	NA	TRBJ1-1	CASSPDRENTEAFF	TGTGCCAGCAGTCCTGACAGGGAGAACACTGAAGCTTTCTTT
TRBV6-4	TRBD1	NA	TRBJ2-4	CANRQSGTGGKNIQYF	TGTGCCAACAGACAGTCGGGGACAGGGGGCAAGAACATTCAGTACTTC
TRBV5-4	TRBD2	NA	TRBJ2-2	CASSFGLREGHTGELFF	TGTGCCAGCAGCTTTGGCCTTAGGGAGGGCCACACCGGGGAGCTGTTTTTT
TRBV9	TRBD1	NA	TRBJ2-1	CASSVAEGGSSQFF	TGTGCCAGCAGCGTAGCTGAAGGGGGCTCGTCACAGTTCTTC
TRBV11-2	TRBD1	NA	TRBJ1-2	CASSTWGTGNGYTF	TGTGCCAGCAGCACATGGGGGACAGGGAATGGCTACACCTTC